This T cell receptor (beta chain) was observed in a study of STAT3 mutations in large granular lymphocyte leukemia. Study findings and constraints: After therapy, about 35% of the 18 patients switched clonotypes, all new clones STAT3 wild type. At least one immunodominant TCR beta clonotype appeared in every T-cell large granular lymphocyte leukemia patient.

CDR3 length: 20 residues. The germline gives CDR1 SGHRS, CDR2 YFSETQ. V trimming: 0 bases; J trimming: 3 bases; junction bases outside the gene matches: 16. TCRdb keeps only in-frame clones here, not all; method: immunoSEQ multiplex PCR. The sample lists fewer than 9,500 clones; 70% to 75% were seen once. Note on this clone: Antigen unknown.

The sequenced sample consisted of peripheral blood mononuclear cells. The rearrangement links TRBV5-1 to TRBJ2-7; 12 bases fit TRBD2. This receptor was obtained from a woman between 40 and 50 years old with T-cell large granular lymphocyte leukemia. Some clones in this sample may be carry-over from other donors' samples. CDR3 DNA sequence: TGCGCCAGCAGCTTGGTTCGGGACACACTAGCGGGGGGACCAATCTACGAGCAGTACTTC. Its translation is CASSLVRDTLAGGPIYEQYF.